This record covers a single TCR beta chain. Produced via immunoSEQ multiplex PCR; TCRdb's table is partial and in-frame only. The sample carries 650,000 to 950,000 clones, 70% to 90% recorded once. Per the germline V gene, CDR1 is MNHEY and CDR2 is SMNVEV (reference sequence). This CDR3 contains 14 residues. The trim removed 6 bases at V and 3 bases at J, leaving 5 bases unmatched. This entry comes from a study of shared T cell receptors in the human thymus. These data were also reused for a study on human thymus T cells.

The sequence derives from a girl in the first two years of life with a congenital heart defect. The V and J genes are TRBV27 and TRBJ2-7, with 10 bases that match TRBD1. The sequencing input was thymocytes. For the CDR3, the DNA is TGTGCCAGCAGGACAGGGGGCAAGGACTACGAGCAGTACTTC. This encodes CASRTGGKDYEQYF.